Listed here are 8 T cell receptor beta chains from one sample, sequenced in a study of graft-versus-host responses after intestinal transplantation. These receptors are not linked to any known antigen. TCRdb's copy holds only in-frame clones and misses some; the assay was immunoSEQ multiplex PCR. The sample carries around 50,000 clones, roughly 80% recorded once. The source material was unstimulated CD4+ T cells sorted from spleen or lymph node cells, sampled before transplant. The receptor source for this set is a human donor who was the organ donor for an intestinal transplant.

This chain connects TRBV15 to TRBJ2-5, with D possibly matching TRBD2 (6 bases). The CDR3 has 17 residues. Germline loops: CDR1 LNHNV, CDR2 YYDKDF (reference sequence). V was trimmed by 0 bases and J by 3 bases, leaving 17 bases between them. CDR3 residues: CATSRDLGGWWEETQYF. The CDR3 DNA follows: TGTGCCACCAGCAGAGACCTTGGGGGGTGGTGGGAAGAGACCCAGTACTTC.

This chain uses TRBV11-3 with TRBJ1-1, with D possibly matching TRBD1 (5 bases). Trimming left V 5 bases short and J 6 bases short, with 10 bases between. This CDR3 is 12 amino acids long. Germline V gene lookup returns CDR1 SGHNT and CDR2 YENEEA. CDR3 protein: CASSNGAAEAFF. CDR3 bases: TGTGCCAGCAGCAACGGGGCGGCTGAAGCTTTCTTT.

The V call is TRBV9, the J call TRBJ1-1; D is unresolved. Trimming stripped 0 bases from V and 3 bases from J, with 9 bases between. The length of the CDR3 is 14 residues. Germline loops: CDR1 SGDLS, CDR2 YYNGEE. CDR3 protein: CASSVAGRDTEAFF. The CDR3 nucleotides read TGTGCCAGCAGCGTAGCAGGTAGGGACACTGAAGCTTTCTTT.

CDR3 DNA: TGTGCCAGCAGCTTAGGGGGGACAGGCAAGTATACCCAGTACTTC. It is translated as CASSLGGTGKYTQYF. V usage is TRBV11-3 and J usage is TRBJ2-5; 8 bases map to TRBD1. The CDR3 has 15 residues. The V gene's germline CDR1 is SGHNT and CDR2 YENEEA. V trimming: 1 base; J trimming: 8 bases; junction bases outside the gene matches: 9.

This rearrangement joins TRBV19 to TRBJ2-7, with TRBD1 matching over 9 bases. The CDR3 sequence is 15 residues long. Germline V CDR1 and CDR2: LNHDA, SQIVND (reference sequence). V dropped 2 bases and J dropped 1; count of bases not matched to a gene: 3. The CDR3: CASSITGTGSYEQYF. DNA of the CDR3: TGTGCCAGTAGTATAACCGGGACAGGGTCCTACGAGCAGTACTTC.

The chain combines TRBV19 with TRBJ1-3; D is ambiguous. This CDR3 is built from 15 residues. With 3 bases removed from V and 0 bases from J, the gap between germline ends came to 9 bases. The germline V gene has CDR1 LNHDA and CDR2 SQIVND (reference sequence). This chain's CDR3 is CASSIRQASGNTIYF. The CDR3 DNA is TGTGCCAGTAGTATTCGGCAGGCCTCTGGAAACACCATATATTTT. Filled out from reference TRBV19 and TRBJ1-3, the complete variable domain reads DGGITQSPKYLFRKEGQNVTLSCEQNLNHDAMYWYRQDPGQGLRLIYYSQIVNDFQKGDIAEGYSVSREKKESFPLTVTSAQKNPTAFYLCASSIRQASGNTIYFGEGSWLTVV.

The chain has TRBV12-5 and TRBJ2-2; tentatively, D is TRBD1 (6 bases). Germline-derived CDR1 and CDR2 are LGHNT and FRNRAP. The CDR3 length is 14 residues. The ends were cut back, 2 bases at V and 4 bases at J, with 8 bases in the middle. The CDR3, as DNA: TGTGCTAGTGGTTTGAAACAGGGCACCGGGGAGCTGTTTTTT. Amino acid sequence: CASGLKQGTGELFF.

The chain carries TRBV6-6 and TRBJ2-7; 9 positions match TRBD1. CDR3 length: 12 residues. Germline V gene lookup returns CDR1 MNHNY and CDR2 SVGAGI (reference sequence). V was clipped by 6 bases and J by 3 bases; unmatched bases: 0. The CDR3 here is CASRTGGYEQYF. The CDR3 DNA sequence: TGTGCCAGCAGGACAGGGGGCTACGAGCAGTACTTC.